The clone carrying this TCR beta chain is a singleton in its sample. The CDR3 consists of 14 residues. Trimming removed 11 bases at V and 0 bases at J, with 14 bases between. Looked up from germline, CDR1 is MDHEN and CDR2 is SYDVKM. The entry originates in a study of blood T cell repertoires in COVID-19. Whole-study context: PBMCs, B-cell-depleted T cells, or T cells were the source of the cDNA or gDNA that made up the material.

Repertoires were generated with immunoSEQ multiplex PCR, while TCRdb's copy carries only in-frame clones and drops some. The profile covers approximately 330,000 clones, with around 89% appearing a single time and roughly 1% taken by the ten largest. The specimen was peripheral blood. The chain carries TRBV28 and TRBJ2-1, with a weak D call TRBD2 (6 bases). The sequence was obtained from a woman aged 40 to 50 with COVID-19, enrolled during active disease. CDR3 sequence reads: CASKGGDSYNEQFF. For the CDR3, the DNA is TGTGCCTCCAAGGGCGGGGACTCCTACAATGAGCAGTTCTTC.